This TCR beta chain was observed in a study of T cells in Graves' hyperthyroidism and ophthalmopathy. Study-level background: Peripheral blood was taken when the disease was first diagnosed, before any treatment began. Study-level results: Clonotypes that were expanded in thyroid above 0.001 mostly appeared in blood too.

This clonotype appeared many times. Its antigen is unidentified. The J segment lost 8 bases and the V segment lost 8 bases, leaving 10 bases of the junction unmatched. CDR3 length: 13 residues. CDR1 and CDR2 from the germline V gene are SNHLY and FYNNEI. Amplified TCR beta CDR3 regions derived from RNA transcripts. Carried out on the TCR CDR3, a first-round RT-PCR used the HTBI primer set. TCRdb analysed the multiplex PCR reads with MiXCR anew, one entry per CDR3 protein. The table lists around 520,000 distinct CDR3 sequences, 14% of them singletons. The chain employs TRBV2 and TRBJ1-2; TRBD1 matches at 8 bases. The sequence came from a middle-aged woman with Graves' hyperthyroidism. The sequenced material came from blood. The CDR3 nucleotides read TGTGCCAGCGGTCCACAGGGGGTCGGGGGCTACACCTTC. This gives the protein CASGPQGVGGYTF.